One sample yielded the 7 T cell receptor beta chains listed below, sequenced in a study of T-cell memory formation after mild COVID-19. TCRdb re-called the 5' RACE reads with MiXCR, one entry per CDR3 protein. This sample yields about 540,000 distinct CDR3 sequences, of which over 20% are seen a single time; under 15% belongs to the top ten. Sequenced sample: PBMCs or a T cell subset sorted from them (not recorded which). The source is an adult woman who had mild COVID-19 (a few samples of this study predate the infection). Cell type and time point are not known.

V is TRBV5-5 and J is TRBJ2-6; a weak D match, TRBD2 (5 bases). Trimming pared 0 bases from V and 0 bases from J, leaving 10 bases between. The germline V gene encodes CDR1 SGHKS and CDR2 YYEKEE (reference sequence). CDR3 size: 17 residues. CDR3 loop: CASSLVVGSSGANVLTF. DNA of the CDR3: TGTGCCAGCAGCTTGGTGGTGGGGAGCTCTGGGGCCAACGTCCTGACTTTC.

This clonotype was seen a few times. The J gene is TRBJ2-6, the V gene TRBV15, with 9 bases lining up with TRBD1. The trim removed 4 bases at V and 0 bases at J, leaving 22 bases unmatched. Germline V CDR1 and CDR2: LNHNV, YYDKDF (reference sequence). There are 23 residues in the CDR3. CDR3: CATSTPVTETGTGKFSGANVLTF. Written as DNA, the CDR3 is TGTGCCACCAGCACCCCGGTTACTGAAACCGGGACAGGGAAATTCTCTGGGGCCAACGTCCTGACTTTC.

This clonotype was counted only a few times. The J gene is TRBJ2-1, the V gene TRBV4-2; D is tentatively TRBD1 or TRBD2 (6 bases each). The CDR3 runs 15 residues. Per the germline V gene, CDR1 is LGHNA and CDR2 is YNFKEQ. With 5 bases removed from V and 5 bases from J, the gap between germline ends came to 16 bases. The CDR3 loop reads CASSVGGGLNNEQFF. CDR3 coding DNA: TGTGCCAGCAGCGTAGGAGGGGGACTCAACAATGAGCAGTTCTTC.

The chain is built from TRBV27 and TRBJ2-1; TRBD2 matches 11 bases. Per germline, CDR1 MNHEY and CDR2 SMNVEV (reference sequence). J lost 0 bases, V lost 6 bases, and 10 bases had no gene match. CDR3 length: 18 amino acids. CDR3 loop: CASRPGLAVLGSYNEQFF. The CDR3 bases are TGTGCCAGCAGACCGGGACTAGCGGTCCTCGGCTCCTACAATGAGCAGTTCTTC.

This clonotype appeared a few times. CDR3 in amino acids: CASSPMTSGMRNEQFF. As DNA, the CDR3 is TGCGCCAGCAGCCCAATGACTAGCGGGATGAGAAATGAGCAGTTCTTC. The chain couples TRBV5-1 to TRBJ2-1; 11 bases fit TRBD2. The CDR3 sequence is 16 residues long. V was clipped by 4 bases and J by 7 bases; unmatched bases: 10. CDR1 and CDR2 from the germline V gene are SGHRS and YFSETQ.

This clonotype has only a few counts. The CDR3 here is CASSHRRDASETQYF. Here the CDR3 DNA reads TGTGCCAGCAGCCACCGCCGGGACGCGTCAGAGACCCAGTACTTC. V is TRBV7-9 and J is TRBJ2-5, with D possibly being TRBD1 or TRBD2 (5 bases each). Germline CDR1 and CDR2: SEHNR and FQNEAQ (reference sequence). Trimming stripped 5 bases from V and 4 bases from J, with 17 bases between. The CDR3 length is 15 residues. Full variable domain (rest looked up from reference TRBV7-9 and TRBJ2-5): DTGVSQNPRHKITKRGQNVTFRCDPISEHNRLYWYRQTLGQGPEFLTYFQNEAQLEKSRLLSDRFSAERPKGSFSTLEIQRTEQGDSAMYLCASSHRRDASETQYFGPGTRLLVL.

The table lists this clonotype with a few counts. V and J are TRBV15 and TRBJ2-1, with 10 bases matching TRBD2. Looked up from germline, CDR1 is LNHNV and CDR2 is YYDKDF (reference sequence). The CDR3 is 16 amino acids. Germline trimming cut 2 bases from V and 8 bases from J; bases unmatched to any gene: 9. The CDR3 region is CATSRPSEREGYEQFF. DNA of the CDR3: TGTGCCACCAGCAGACCATCAGAGCGGGAGGGGTATGAGCAGTTCTTC.